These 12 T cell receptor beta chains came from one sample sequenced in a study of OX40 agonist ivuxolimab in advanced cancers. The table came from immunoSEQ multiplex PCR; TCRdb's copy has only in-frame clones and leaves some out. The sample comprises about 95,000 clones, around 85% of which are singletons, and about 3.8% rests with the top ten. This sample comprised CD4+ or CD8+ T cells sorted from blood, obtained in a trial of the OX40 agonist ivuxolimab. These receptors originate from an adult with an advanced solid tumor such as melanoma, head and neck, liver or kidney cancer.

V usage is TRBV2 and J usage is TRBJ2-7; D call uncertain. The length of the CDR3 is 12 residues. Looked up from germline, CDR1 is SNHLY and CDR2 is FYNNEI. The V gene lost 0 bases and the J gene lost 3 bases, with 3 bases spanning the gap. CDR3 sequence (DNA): TGTGCCAGCAGTGAAGCTAGCTACGAGCAGTACTTC. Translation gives CASSEASYEQYF. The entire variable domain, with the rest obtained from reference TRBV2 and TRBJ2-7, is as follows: EPEVTQTPSHQVTQMGQEVILRCVPISNHLYFYWYRQILGQKVEFLVSFYNNEISEKSEIFDDQFSVERPDGSNFTLKIRSTKLEDSAMYFCASSEASYEQYFGPGTRLTVT.

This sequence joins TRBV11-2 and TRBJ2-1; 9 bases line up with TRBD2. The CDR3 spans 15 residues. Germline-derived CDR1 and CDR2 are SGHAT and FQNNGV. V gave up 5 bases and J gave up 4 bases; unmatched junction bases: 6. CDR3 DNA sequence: TGTGCCAGCAGCCCCGGTACTAGCGGGTACAATGAGCAGTTCTTC. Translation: CASSPGTSGYNEQFF.

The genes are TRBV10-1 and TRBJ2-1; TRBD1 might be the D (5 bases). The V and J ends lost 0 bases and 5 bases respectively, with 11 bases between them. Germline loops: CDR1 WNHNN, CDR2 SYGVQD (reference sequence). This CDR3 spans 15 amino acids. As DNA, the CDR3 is TGCGCCAGCAGTGAGTCCAGGGTCGCAAACAATGAGCAGTTCTTC. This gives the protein CASSESRVANNEQFF.

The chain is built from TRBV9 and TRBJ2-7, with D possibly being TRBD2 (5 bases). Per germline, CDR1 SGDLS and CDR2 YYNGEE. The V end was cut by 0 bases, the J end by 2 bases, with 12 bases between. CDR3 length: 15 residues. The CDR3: CASSVGISDTYEQYF. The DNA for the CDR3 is TGTGCCAGCAGCGTAGGGATTAGCGATACCTACGAGCAGTACTTC.

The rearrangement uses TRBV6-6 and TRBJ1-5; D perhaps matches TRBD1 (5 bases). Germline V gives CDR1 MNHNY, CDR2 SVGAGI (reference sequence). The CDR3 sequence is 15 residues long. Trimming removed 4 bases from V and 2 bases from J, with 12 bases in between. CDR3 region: CASSSNQGGNQPQHF. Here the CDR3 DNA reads TGTGCCAGCAGTTCCAACCAGGGAGGCAATCAGCCCCAGCATTTT.

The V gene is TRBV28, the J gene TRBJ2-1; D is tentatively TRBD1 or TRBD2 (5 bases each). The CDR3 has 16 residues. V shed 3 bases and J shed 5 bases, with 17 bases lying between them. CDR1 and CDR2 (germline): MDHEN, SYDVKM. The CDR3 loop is CASSFLGQGVDNEQFF. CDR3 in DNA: TGTGCCAGCAGTTTTTTAGGGCAGGGAGTAGACAATGAGCAGTTCTTC.

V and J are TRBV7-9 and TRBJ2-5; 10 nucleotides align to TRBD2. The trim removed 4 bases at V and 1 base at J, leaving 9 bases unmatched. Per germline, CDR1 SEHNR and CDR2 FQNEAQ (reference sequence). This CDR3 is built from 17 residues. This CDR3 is CASSSSFGTSAQETQYF. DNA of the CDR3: TGTGCCAGCAGCTCCTCTTTTGGGACTAGCGCCCAAGAGACCCAGTACTTC. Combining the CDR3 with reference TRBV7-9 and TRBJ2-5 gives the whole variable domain DTGVSQNPRHKITKRGQNVTFRCDPISEHNRLYWYRQTLGQGPEFLTYFQNEAQLEKSRLLSDRFSAERPKGSFSTLEIQRTEQGDSAMYLCASSSSFGTSAQETQYFGPGTRLLVL.

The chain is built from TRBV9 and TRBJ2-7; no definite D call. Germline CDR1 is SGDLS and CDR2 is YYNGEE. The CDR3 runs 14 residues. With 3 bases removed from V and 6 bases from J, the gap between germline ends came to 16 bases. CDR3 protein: CASSDTSATREQYF. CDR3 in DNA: TGTGCCAGCAGCGATACGTCGGCGACTCGCGAGCAGTACTTC.

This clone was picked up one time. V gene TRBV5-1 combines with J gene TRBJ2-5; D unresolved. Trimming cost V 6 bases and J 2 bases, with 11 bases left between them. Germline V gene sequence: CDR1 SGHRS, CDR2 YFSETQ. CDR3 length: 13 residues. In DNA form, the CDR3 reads TGCGCCAGCATGGAAGGCAGGCAAGAGACCCAGTACTTC. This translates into CASMEGRQETQYF.

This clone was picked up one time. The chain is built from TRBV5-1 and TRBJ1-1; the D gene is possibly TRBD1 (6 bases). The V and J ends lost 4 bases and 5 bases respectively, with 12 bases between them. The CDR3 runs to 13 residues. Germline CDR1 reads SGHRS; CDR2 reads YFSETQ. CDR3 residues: CASSADRWTEAFF. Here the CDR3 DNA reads TGCGCCAGCAGCGCGGACAGATGGACTGAAGCTTTCTTT.

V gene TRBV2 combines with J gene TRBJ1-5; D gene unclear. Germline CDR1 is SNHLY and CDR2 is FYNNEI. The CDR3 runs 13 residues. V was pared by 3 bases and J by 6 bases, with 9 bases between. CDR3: CASSEPAGQPQHF. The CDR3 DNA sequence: TGTGCCAGCAGTGAGCCAGCGGGTCAGCCCCAGCATTTT. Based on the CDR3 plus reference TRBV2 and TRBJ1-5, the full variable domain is EPEVTQTPSHQVTQMGQEVILRCVPISNHLYFYWYRQILGQKVEFLVSFYNNEISEKSEIFDDQFSVERPDGSNFTLKIRSTKLEDSAMYFCASSEPAGQPQHFGDGTRLSIL.

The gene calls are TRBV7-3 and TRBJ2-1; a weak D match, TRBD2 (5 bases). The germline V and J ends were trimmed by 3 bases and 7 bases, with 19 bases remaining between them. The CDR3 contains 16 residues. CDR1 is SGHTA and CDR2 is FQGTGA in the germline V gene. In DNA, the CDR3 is TGTGCCAGCAGCTTTACATTTGCGGGTGTTAAAAATGAGCAGTTCTTC. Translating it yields CASSFTFAGVKNEQFF.